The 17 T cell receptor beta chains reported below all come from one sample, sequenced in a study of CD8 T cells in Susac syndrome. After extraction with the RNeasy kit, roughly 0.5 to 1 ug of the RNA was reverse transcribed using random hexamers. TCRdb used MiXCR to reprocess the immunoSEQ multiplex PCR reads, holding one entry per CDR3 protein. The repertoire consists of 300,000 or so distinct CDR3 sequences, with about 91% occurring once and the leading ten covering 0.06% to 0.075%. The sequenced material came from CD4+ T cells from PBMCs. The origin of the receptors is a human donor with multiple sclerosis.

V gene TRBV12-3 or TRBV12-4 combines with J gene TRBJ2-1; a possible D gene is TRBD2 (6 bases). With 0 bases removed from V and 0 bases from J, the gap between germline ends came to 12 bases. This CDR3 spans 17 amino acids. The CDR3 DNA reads TGTGCCAGCAGTTTAGCAGCGGGCCTAAGCTCCTACAATGAGCAGTTCTTC. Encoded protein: CASSLAAGLSSYNEQFF.

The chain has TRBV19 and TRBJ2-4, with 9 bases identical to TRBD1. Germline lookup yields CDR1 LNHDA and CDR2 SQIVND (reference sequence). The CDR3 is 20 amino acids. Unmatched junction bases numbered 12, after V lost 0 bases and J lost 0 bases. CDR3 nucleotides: TGTGCCAGTAGTATAGAAACAGGGGGCGTCCGGGGATTAGCCAAAAACATTCAGTACTTC. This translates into CASSIETGGVRGLAKNIQYF.

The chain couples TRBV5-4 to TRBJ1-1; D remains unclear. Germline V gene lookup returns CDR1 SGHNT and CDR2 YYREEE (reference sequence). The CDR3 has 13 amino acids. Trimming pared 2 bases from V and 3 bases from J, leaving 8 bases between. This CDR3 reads CASSFSVDTEAFF. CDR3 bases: TGTGCCAGCAGCTTTTCCGTCGACACTGAAGCTTTCTTT.

CDR3 coding DNA: TGTGCCAGCAGCCTCTTCCAGGGGGCGGGCGAGCAGTACTTC. It specifies CASSLFQGAGEQYF. V usage is TRBV6-5 and J usage is TRBJ2-7, with TRBD1 matching over 8 bases. Germline-derived CDR1 and CDR2 are MNHEY and SVGAGI. This CDR3 has 14 amino acids. Trimming at V came to 6 bases and at J to 6 bases, leaving 10 bases not matched to a gene.

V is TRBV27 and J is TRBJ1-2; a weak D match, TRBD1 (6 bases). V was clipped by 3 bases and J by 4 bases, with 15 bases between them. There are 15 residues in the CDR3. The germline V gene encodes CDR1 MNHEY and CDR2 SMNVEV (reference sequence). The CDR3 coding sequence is TGTGCCAGCAGTTTTGCGACAGGTGGACCCTATGGCTACACCTTC. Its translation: CASSFATGGPYGYTF.

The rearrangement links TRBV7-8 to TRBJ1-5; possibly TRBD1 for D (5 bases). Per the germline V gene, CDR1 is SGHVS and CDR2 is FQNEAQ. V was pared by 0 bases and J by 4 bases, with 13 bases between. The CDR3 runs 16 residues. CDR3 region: CASSLAPGLSNQPQHF. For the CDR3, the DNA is TGTGCCAGCAGCTTAGCGCCAGGGTTAAGTAATCAGCCCCAGCATTTT.

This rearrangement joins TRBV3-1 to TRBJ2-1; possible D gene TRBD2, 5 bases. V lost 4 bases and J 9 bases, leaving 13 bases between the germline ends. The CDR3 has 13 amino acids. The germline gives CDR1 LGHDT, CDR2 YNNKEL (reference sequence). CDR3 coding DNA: TGTGCCAGCAGCCCTGACCCTGGGAGTGAGCAGTTCTTC. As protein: CASSPDPGSEQFF.

Written as DNA, the CDR3 is TGCAGTGCTAGCCAGCTTCGCGCTAGCGGGAGGGCCTCCCGGTTCTTC. Translated: CSASQLRASGRASRFF. This rearrangement joins TRBV20-1 to TRBJ2-1; 12 positions agree with TRBD2. Germline CDR1 DFQATT, CDR2 SNEGSKA (reference sequence). After removal of 3 bases from V and 15 bases from J, the junction contained 18 bases not matched to a gene. The CDR3 is 16 residues long.

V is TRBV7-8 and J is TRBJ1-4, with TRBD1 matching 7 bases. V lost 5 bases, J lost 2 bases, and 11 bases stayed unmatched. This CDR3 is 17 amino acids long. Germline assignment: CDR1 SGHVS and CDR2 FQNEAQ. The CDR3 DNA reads TGTGCCAGCAGCCCCCGGGAGGGGGCGGCCACTAATGAAAAACTGTTTTTT. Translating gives CASSPREGAATNEKLFF. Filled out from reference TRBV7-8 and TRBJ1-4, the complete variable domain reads GAGVSQSPRYKVAKRGQDVALRCDPISGHVSLFWYQQALGQGPEFLTYFQNEAQLDKSGLPSDRFFAERPEGSVSTLKIQRTQQEDSAVYLCASSPREGAATNEKLFFGSGTQLSVL.

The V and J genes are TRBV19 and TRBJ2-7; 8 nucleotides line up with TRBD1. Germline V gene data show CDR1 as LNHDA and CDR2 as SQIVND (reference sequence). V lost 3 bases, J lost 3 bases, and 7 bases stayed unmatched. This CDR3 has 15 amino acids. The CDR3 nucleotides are TGTGCCAGTAGTATCCCCGGGACAGGTTTCTACGAGCAGTACTTC. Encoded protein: CASSIPGTGFYEQYF.

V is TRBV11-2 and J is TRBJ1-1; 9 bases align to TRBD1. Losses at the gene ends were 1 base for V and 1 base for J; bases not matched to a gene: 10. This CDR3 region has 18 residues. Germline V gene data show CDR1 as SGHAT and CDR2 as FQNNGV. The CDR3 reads CASSLARFSGQGNTEAFF. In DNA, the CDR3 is TGTGCCAGCAGCTTAGCTAGATTTTCGGGACAGGGGAACACTGAAGCTTTCTTT.

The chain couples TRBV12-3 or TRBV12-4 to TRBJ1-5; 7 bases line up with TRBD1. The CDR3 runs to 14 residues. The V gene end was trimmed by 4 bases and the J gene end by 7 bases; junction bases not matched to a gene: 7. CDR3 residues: CASSSNRGPQPQHF. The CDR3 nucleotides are TGTGCCAGCAGTTCTAACAGGGGACCACAGCCCCAGCATTTT.

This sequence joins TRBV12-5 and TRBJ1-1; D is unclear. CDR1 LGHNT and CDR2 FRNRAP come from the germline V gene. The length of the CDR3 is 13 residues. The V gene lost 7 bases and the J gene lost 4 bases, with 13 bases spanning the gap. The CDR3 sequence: CASVHRGGTEAFF. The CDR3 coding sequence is TGTGCTAGTGTTCATCGGGGTGGCACTGAAGCTTTCTTT.

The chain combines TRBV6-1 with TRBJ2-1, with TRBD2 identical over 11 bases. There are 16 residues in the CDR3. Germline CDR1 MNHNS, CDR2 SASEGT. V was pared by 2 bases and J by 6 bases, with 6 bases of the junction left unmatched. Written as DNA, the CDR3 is TGTGCCAGCAGTGAATATATGCTAGCGGGAGGCAATGAGCAGTTCTTC. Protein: CASSEYMLAGGNEQFF.

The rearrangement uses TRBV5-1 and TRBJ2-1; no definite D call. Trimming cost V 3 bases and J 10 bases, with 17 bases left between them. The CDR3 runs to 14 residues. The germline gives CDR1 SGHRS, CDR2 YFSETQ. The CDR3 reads CASSSISGSWEQFF. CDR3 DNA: TGCGCCAGCAGCTCCATTTCCGGGTCATGGGAGCAGTTCTTC. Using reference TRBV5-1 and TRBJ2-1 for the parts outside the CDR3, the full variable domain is KAGVTQTPRYLIKTRGQQVTLSCSPISGHRSVSWYQQTPGQGLQFLFEYFSETQRNKGNFPGRFSGRQFSNSRSEMNVSTLELGDSALYLCASSSISGSWEQFFGPGTRLTVL.

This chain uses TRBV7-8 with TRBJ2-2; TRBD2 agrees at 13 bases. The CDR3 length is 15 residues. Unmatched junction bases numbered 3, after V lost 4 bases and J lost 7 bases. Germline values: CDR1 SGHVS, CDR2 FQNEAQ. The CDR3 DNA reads TGTGCCAGCAGCTCACTAGCGGGAGGGAGCGGGGAGCTGTTTTTT. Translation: CASSSLAGGSGELFF.

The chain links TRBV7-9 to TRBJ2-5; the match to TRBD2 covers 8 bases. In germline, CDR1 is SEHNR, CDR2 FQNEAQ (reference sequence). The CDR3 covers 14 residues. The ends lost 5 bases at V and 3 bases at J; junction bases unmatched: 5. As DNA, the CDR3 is TGTGCCAGCAGCCGGGCCGGGGGGGAAGAGACCCAGTACTTC. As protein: CASSRAGGEETQYF.